The clone carrying this T cell receptor beta chain was seen a few times. The antigen remains unidentified. Each diagnosis was grounded in clinical symptoms, serum thyroxine and TRAb, thyroid ultrasound, and orbital computed tomography. PBMCs stemmed from 8.5 to 10 ml fresh peripheral blood. This entry belongs to a study of T cells in Graves' hyperthyroidism and ophthalmopathy. Regarding the study as a whole: Blood also contained most expanded thyroid clonotypes above 0.001.

The CDR3 regions of TCR beta were amplified from RNA transcripts. With the HTBI primer set, the TCR CDR3 went through a first round of RT-PCR. TCRdb re-called the multiplex PCR reads with MiXCR, one entry per CDR3 protein. The sample consists of roughly 700,000 distinct CDR3 sequences, 11% to 15% of them appearing once. The TCR comes from a woman between 18 and 30 years old with Graves' hyperthyroidism. Sequencing was done on a sample of blood.

CDR3 protein: CASSQEDEGYEQYF. The CDR3 DNA reads as TGCGCCAGCAGCCAAGAGGATGAGGGCTACGAGCAGTACTTC. The chain is built from TRBV4-1 and TRBJ2-7; TRBD2 is a possible D gene (5 bases). CDR1 is MGHRA, CDR2 YSYEKL, per germline. The CDR3 is 14 amino acids. Trimming left V 0 bases short and J 3 bases short, with 9 bases between.